Reported below is one TCR beta chain. Antigen: not known. This sample is drawn from a study of cytomegalovirus exposure and HLA in healthy donors. Across the study: The roughly 120 validation repertoires matched the approximately 700 first-cohort repertoires in platform, a later analysis reported.

The germline CDR1 and CDR2 sequences are SNHLY and FYNNEI. The CDR3 sequence is 14 residues long. Germline trimming cut 6 bases from V and 3 bases from J; bases unmatched to any gene: 3. TCRdb's copy holds only in-frame clones and misses some; the assay was immunoSEQ multiplex PCR. In the table there are 150,000 or so clones, approximately 89% of which are singletons. The donors were part of the validation cohort of some 120 subjects. That cohort was separate from the first cohort, which comprised fewer than 800 subjects. Study results and caveats: Listed as cytomegalovirus-associated were approximately 160 TCR beta chains. Most TCR sequences proved rare, with some public TCRs found in many donors.

The sequence was obtained from a woman younger than 35 in good health and CMV-seropositive. The V and J genes are TRBV2 and TRBJ2-5; the match to TRBD2 covers 11 bases. The sequenced sample consisted of PBMCs. The CDR3 loop reads CASSGGLAEETQYF. In DNA form, the CDR3 reads TGTGCCAGCAGCGGGGGACTAGCGGAAGAGACCCAGTACTTC. Full variable domain (missing parts from reference TRBV2 and TRBJ2-5): EPEVTQTPSHQVTQMGQEVILRCVPISNHLYFYWYRQILGQKVEFLVSFYNNEISEKSEIFDDQFSVERPDGSNFTLKIRSTKLEDSAMYFCASSGGLAEETQYFGPGTRLLVL.